These T cell receptor beta chains were read from a single sample in a study of Tregs in tolerant kidney transplant recipients. Sequencing was performed with immunoSEQ multiplex PCR; in TCRdb, only in-frame clones are kept and a portion is missing. The sample has 100,000 to 120,000 clones, 90% seen once. Source: CD4+ T cells from blood, taken before the transplant. Every receptor here comes from a human donor who received a combined kidney and bone marrow transplant. Each CDR3 is given with its conserved first and last residue. A D gene is named only where the DNA matches it firmly. Some rows have no size entry. The others give once, few or many, or a class for an expanded clone.

j_call	v_call	d_call	clone_size	cdr3_nt	cdr3_aa
TRBJ1-5	TRBV28	.	few	TGTGCCAGCAGTTCCGGGTCCCATCAGCCCCAGCATTTT	CASSSGSHQPQHF
TRBJ2-7	TRBV6-6	.	.	TGTGCCAGCAGTTACTCATCGGGTCCCGAGCAGTACTTC	CASSYSSGPEQYF
TRBJ2-7	TRBV6-6	TRBD1	.	TGTGCCAGCAGTTACCCGGGACAGGGATCCGAGCAGTACTTC	CASSYPGQGSEQYF
TRBJ2-3	TRBV10-2	.	.	TGCGCCAGCATGGGCGGGGTCACAGATACGCAGTATTTT	CASMGGVTDTQYF
TRBJ2-3	TRBV13	TRBD2	.	TGTGCCAGCAGGCAACTAGCGGGGGAGTACTGGGAGGCAGATACGCAGTATTTT	CASRQLAGEYWEADTQYF
TRBJ1-6	TRBV27	.	.	TGTGCCAGCAGTTTTGGACAGACAAAAAATTCACCCCTCCACTTT	CASSFGQTKNSPLHF
TRBJ2-7	TRBV5-4	TRBD2	.	TGTGCCAGCAGCCGAACGCTACTAGCGGGGTCCGGGGGGGTCGAGCAGTACTTC	CASSRTLLAGSGGVEQYF
TRBJ2-1	TRBV4-3	TRBD2	.	TGCGCCAGCAGCTCCTTAGCGGGAGTGGATGAGCAGTTCTTC	CASSSLAGVDEQFF
TRBJ2-1	TRBV28	TRBD2	.	TGTGCCAGCAGTCCCGCGGGAGGGCCCCCGGCGGTCGGCAATGAGCAGTTCTTC	CASSPAGGPPAVGNEQFF
TRBJ2-7	TRBV6-6	TRBD2	.	TGTGCCAGTACGATAGCGGGGCCCTACGAGCAGTACTTC	CASTIAGPYEQYF
TRBJ2-6	TRBV27	.	.	TGTGCCAGCAGTCCTCTATACCCCGAGCAGGGTATAGTCTCTGGGGCCAACGTCCTGACTTTC	CASSPLYPEQGIVSGANVLTF
TRBJ1-2	TRBV5-5	TRBD1	.	TGTGCCAGCAGCCCATCGGACAGGGGGAGGTATGGCTACACCTTC	CASSPSDRGRYGYTF
TRBJ2-2	TRBV10-3	.	few	TGTGCCATCAGTGCGGGGGAGTGGGACACCGGGGAGCTGTTTTTT	CAISAGEWDTGELFF
TRBJ1-1	TRBV6-5	TRBD1	.	TGTGCCAGCAGGGACAGGGATTTGAGCACTGAAGCTTTCTTT	CASRDRDLSTEAFF
TRBJ2-3	TRBV27	TRBD1	.	TGTGCCAGCAGTTTACGGGACAGGGGTAATACGCAGTATTTT	CASSLRDRGNTQYF
TRBJ2-1	TRBV7-9	TRBD2	.	TGTGCCAGCAGCTTACTAGCGGGAGGAAATGAGCAGTTCTTC	CASSLLAGGNEQFF
TRBJ2-2	TRBV2	TRBD1	.	TGTGCCAGCAGGGGACAGATAAACACCGGGGAGCTGTTTTTT	CASRGQINTGELFF
TRBJ1-4	TRBV30	.	.	TGTGCCTGGAGTGTACAGGAGGGTGGCGAACTGTTTTTT	CAWSVQEGGELFF
TRBJ1-1	TRBV5-4	.	.	TGTGCCAGCAGCTTGAGGAGGGGGGGCACGTCGGGCACTGAAGCTTTCTTT	CASSLRRGGTSGTEAFF
TRBJ2-5	TRBV27	TRBD1	.	TGTGCCAGCAGTCCCTCCCCGGGGACAGGGTGGCAAGAGACCCAGTACTTC	CASSPSPGTGWQETQYF
TRBJ1-5	TRBV19	.	once	TGTGCCAGTAGCTTCTTGGTCGCAAGAGTCCCCTATTATCAGCCCCAGCATTTT	CASSFLVARVPYYQPQHF
TRBJ2-7	TRBV4-1	.	few	TGCGCCAGCAGCCAAACGACAGGCAGCTCCTACGAGCAGTACTTC	CASSQTTGSSYEQYF
TRBJ1-1	TRBV10-3	TRBD1	.	TGTGCCATCAGTGCCGAGACAGGGAGGCCTGAAGCTTTCTTT	CAISAETGRPEAFF
TRBJ2-2	TRBV7-8	TRBD2	.	TGTGCCAGCAGCTTATTTGGGACTAGCGGGAGGCGGGCCGGGGAGCTGTTTTTT	CASSLFGTSGRRAGELFF
TRBJ1-2	TRBV13	.	.	TGTGCCAGCAGCGATAGGACAGCCCAGGGTGGCTACACCTTC	CASSDRTAQGGYTF
TRBJ1-4	TRBV27	TRBD1	.	TGTGCCGGCAGTTTGGCCGGGACAGGGGGGAAACTGTTTTTT	CAGSLAGTGGKLFF
TRBJ2-1	TRBV4-1	.	.	TGCGCCAGCAGCCCCCGTGAGGGGGTTCGGGGATACAATGAGCAGTTCTTC	CASSPREGVRGYNEQFF
TRBJ1-3	TRBV28	.	.	TGTGCCGGGGGGAGTCTCGGCACCATATATTTT	CAGGSLGTIYF
TRBJ2-7	TRBV5-1	TRBD1	.	TGCGCCAGCACCTCCGGGACAGGGGTCTACGAGCAGTACTTC	CASTSGTGVYEQYF
TRBJ2-7	TRBV28	TRBD1	once	TGTGCCAGCAACGAACAGGGGTACGAGCAGTACTTC	CASNEQGYEQYF
TRBJ1-3	TRBV2	TRBD1	.	TGTGCCAGCAGAGGACAGGGCGAGGCCACCATATATTTT	CASRGQGEATIYF
TRBJ2-3	TRBV7-9	.	.	TGTGCCAGCAGCTTAGAAGGGAGTCGGTATTTT	CASSLEGSRYF
TRBJ2-7	TRBV20-1	.	.	TGCAGTGCTAGGCAGGGGTTCGAGCAGTACTTC	CSARQGFEQYF
TRBJ1-2	TRBV2	.	.	TGTGCCAGCAGTGAGCAGGGAACGGGTGGCTACACCTTC	CASSEQGTGGYTF
TRBJ1-4	TRBV30	TRBD1	.	TGTGCCTGGAGTGGATCGACAGGGGATTCCCCCCGGAAACTGTTTTTT	CAWSGSTGDSPRKLFF
TRBJ2-5	TRBV29-1	.	.	TGCAGCGTCCGAAGGTCCCGGGACCAAGAGACCCAGTACTTC	CSVRRSRDQETQYF
TRBJ2-7	TRBV7-2	TRBD1	.	TGTGCCAGCAGCTTGGTCGGGACAGGACCAACCTACGAGCAGTACTTC	CASSLVGTGPTYEQYF
TRBJ1-2	TRBV27	TRBD1	.	TGTGCCAGCAGTTTAGACAGGGGGCGAGATTTCTATGGCTACACCTTC	CASSLDRGRDFYGYTF
TRBJ1-6	TRBV6-4	.	.	TGTGCCAGCAGACAAGGAGGCAATTCACCCCTCCACTTT	CASRQGGNSPLHF
TRBJ1-1	TRBV27	.	.	TGTGCCAGCTTTACCCCGAGAACAGGGAACACTGAAGCTTTCTTT	CASFTPRTGNTEAFF
TRBJ1-2	TRBV5-1	.	.	TGCGCCAGCAGCTTGGAATCCCGGCATGTCGCGGGCGGCTACACCTTC	CASSLESRHVAGGYTF
TRBJ2-1	TRBV7-9	TRBD2	.	TGTGCCAGCAGCTCCTACGGCGGGAGAAATTACAATGAGCAGTTCTTC	CASSSYGGRNYNEQFF
TRBJ2-3	TRBV7-9	TRBD2	few	TGTGCCAGCAGCCCCTTTCGTGGGACTAGCGGTAGTGGCACAGATACGCAGTATTTT	CASSPFRGTSGSGTDTQYF
TRBJ2-3	TRBV6-1	.	once	TGTGCCAGCAGCAGAACCAGGACAGATACGCAGTATTTT	CASSRTRTDTQYF
TRBJ1-1	TRBV6-6	TRBD1	.	TGTGCCAGCTTTTTAAAGACAGGGGATGACACTGAAGCTTTCTTT	CASFLKTGDDTEAFF
TRBJ1-6	TRBV4-1	.	few	TGCGCCAGCAGCCAAGGAGATCTTCGGGGGAGCTCCTATAATTCACCCCTCCACTTT	CASSQGDLRGSSYNSPLHF
TRBJ2-7	TRBV28	TRBD2	.	TGTGCCAGCAGGTCAGGACTAGCGGGAGGTAGCTTC	CASRSGLAGGSF
TRBJ1-1	TRBV19	TRBD1	.	TGTGCCACCAATTCTTACTCCGGGACAGGCTACACTGAAGCTTTCTTT	CATNSYSGTGYTEAFF